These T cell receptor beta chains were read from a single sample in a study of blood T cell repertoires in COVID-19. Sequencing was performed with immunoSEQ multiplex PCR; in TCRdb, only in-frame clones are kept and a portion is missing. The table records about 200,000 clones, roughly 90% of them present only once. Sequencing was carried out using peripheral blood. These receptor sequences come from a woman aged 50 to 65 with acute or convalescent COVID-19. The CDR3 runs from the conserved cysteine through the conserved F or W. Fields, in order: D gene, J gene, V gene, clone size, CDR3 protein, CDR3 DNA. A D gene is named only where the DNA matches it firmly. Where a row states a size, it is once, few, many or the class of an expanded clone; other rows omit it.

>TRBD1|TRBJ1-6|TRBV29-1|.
CSFLTGDYNSPLHF
TGCAGCTTCTTGACAGGGGATTATAATTCACCCCTCCACTTT
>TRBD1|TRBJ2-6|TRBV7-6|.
CASSRTGGSGANVLTF
TGTGCCAGCAGTCGGACAGGGGGGTCTGGGGCCAACGTCCTGACTTTC
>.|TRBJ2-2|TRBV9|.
CASKGGVVTGELFF
TGTGCCAGCAAAGGGGGAGTGGTCACCGGGGAGCTGTTTTTT
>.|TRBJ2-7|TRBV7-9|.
CASSSQGYEQYF
TGTGCCAGCAGCTCACAGGGCTACGAGCAGTACTTC
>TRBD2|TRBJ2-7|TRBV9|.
CASSVDHGGRRSYEQYF
TGTGCCAGCAGCGTAGACCACGGGGGGAGGCGCTCCTACGAGCAGTACTTC
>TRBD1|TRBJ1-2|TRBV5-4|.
CASSSQAGGNYGYTF
TGTGCCAGCAGCTCCCAGGCAGGGGGTAACTATGGCTACACCTTC
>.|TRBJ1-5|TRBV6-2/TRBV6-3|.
CASSHQGWRNQPQHF
TGTGCCAGCAGTCACCAGGGATGGCGCAATCAGCCCCAGCATTTT
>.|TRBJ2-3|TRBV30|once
CALNREGEDTQYF
TGTGCCTTGAACAGGGAGGGGGAAGATACGCAGTATTTT
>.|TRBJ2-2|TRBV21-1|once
CASSPRASGRAATNTGELFF
TGTGCCAGCAGCCCTCGAGCGAGCGGGAGGGCCGCAACGAACACCGGGGAGCTGTTTTTT
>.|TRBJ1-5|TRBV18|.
CASSPPGGNQPQHF
TGTGCCAGCTCACCACCCGGGGGCAATCAGCCCCAGCATTTT
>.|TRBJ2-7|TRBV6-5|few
CASRTGTREQYF
TGTGCCAGCAGGACAGGGACTCGGGAGCAGTACTTC
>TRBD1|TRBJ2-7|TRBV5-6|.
CASSPLKGRDRANEQYF
TGTGCCAGCAGCCCCCTTAAGGGTCGGGACAGGGCGAACGAGCAGTACTTC
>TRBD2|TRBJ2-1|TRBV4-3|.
CASSQGEGSEQFF
TGCGCCAGCAGCCAAGGGGAGGGTTCAGAGCAGTTCTTC
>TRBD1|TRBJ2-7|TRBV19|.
CASSLGTGTSYEQYF
TGTGCCAGTAGTCTAGGGACAGGGACCTCCTACGAGCAGTACTTC
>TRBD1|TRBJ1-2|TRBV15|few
CATSRGTAGTSGYTF
TGTGCCACCAGCCGAGGGACAGCAGGGACCTCTGGCTACACCTTC
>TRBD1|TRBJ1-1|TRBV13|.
CASSFPLDREVDTEAFF
TGTGCCAGCAGCTTCCCCCTGGACAGGGAAGTGGACACTGAAGCTTTCTTT
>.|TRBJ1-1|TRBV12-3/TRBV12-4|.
CASSFRQQAEAFF
TGTGCCAGCAGTTTCCGACAGCAAGCTGAAGCTTTCTTT
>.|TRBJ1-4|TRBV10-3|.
CAISESARGTNEKLFF
TGTGCCATCAGTGAGTCCGCTAGAGGGACTAATGAAAAACTGTTTTTT
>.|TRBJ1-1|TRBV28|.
CASSLVAGAGTEAFF
TGTGCCAGCAGTTTAGTCGCGGGGGCTGGGACTGAAGCTTTCTTT
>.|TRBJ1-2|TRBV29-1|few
CSVEVPPGNYGYTF
TGCAGCGTTGAAGTGCCCCCAGGCAACTATGGCTACACCTTC
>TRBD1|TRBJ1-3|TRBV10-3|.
CAISRGDTVNSGNTIYF
TGTGCCATCTCCAGGGGGGACACAGTGAACTCTGGAAACACCATATATTTT
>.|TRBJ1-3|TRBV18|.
CASSPPDVQTRSGNTIYF
TGTGCCAGCTCACCACCGGATGTACAGACGCGCTCTGGAAACACCATATATTTT
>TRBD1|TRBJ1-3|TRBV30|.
CAVGQGIGNTIYF
TGTGCCGTGGGACAGGGGATTGGAAACACCATATATTTT
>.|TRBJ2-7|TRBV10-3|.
CAISEGAGEQYF
TGTGCCATCAGTGAGGGGGCGGGGGAGCAGTACTTC